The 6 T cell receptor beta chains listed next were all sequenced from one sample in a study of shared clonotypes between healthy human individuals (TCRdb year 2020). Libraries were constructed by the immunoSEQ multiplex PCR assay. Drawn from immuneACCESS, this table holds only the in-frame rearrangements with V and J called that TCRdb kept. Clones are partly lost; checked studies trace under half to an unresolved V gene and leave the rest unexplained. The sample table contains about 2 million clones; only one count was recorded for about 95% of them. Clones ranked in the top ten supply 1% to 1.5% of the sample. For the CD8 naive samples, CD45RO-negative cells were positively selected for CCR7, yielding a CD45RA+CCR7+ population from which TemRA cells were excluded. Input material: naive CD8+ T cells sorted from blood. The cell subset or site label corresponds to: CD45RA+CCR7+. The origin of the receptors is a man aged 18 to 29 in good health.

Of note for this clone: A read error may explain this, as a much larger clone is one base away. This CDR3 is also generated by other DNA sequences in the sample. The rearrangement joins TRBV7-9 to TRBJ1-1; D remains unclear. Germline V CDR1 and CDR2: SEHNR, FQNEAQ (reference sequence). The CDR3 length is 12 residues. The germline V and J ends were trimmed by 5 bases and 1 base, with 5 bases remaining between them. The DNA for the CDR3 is TGTGCCAGCAGCGTGGGGAACACTGAAGCTTTCTTT. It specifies CASSVGNTEAFF.

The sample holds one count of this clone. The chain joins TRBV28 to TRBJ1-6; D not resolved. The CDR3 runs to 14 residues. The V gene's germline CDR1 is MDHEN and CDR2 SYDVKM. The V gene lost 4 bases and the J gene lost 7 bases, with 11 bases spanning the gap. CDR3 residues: CASSSLDTNSPLHF. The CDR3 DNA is TGTGCCAGCAGTTCTCTCGACACAAATTCACCCCTCCACTTT.

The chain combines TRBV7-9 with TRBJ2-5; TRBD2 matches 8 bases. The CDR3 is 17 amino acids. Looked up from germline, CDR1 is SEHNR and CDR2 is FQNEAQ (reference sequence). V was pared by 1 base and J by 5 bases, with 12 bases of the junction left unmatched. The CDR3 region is CASSLGGSSGFGETQYF. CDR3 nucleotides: TGTGCCAGCAGCTTAGGAGGGTCTAGCGGGTTTGGCGAGACCCAGTACTTC. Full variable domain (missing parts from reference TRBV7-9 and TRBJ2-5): DTGVSQNPRHKITKRGQNVTFRCDPISEHNRLYWYRQTLGQGPEFLTYFQNEAQLEKSRLLSDRFSAERPKGSFSTLEIQRTEQGDSAMYLCASSLGGSSGFGETQYFGPGTRLLVL.

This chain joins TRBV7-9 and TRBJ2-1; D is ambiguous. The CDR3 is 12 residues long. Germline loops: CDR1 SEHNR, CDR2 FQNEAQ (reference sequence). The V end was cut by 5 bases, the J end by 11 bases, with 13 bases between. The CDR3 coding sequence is TGTGCCAGCAGCCTCCGCACGGATCAGCAGTTCTTC. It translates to CASSLRTDQQFF. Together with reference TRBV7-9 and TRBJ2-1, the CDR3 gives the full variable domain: DTGVSQNPRHKITKRGQNVTFRCDPISEHNRLYWYRQTLGQGPEFLTYFQNEAQLEKSRLLSDRFSAERPKGSFSTLEIQRTEQGDSAMYLCASSLRTDQQFFGPGTRLTVL.

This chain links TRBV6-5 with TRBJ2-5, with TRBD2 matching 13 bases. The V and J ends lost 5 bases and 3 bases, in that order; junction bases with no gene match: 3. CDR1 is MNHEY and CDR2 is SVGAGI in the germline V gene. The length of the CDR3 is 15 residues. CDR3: CASSLGLAGEETQYF. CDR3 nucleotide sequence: TGTGCCAGCAGTCTCGGACTAGCGGGGGAAGAGACCCAGTACTTC.

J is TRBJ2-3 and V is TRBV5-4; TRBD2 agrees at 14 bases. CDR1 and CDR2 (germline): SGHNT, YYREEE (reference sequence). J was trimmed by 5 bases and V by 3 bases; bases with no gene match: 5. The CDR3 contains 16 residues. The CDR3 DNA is TGTGCCAGCAGCTGGGGACTAGCGGGGGCCTTAGATACGCAGTATTTT. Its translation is CASSWGLAGALDTQYF.